Below, 20 T cell receptor beta chains from the same sample are listed, as sequenced in a study of T cells after posttransplantation cyclophosphamide. The table came from immunoSEQ multiplex PCR; TCRdb's copy has only in-frame clones and leaves some out. The sample holds roughly 42,000 clones; about 92% are singletons and the top ten take about 2.5%. A marrow graft followed busulfan-fludarabine conditioning, with cyclophosphamide on days +3 and +4. The material was PBMCs, obtained roughly 60 days after allogeneic stem cell transplant with posttransplant cyclophosphamide. The source of these receptors is a male patient aged 55 to 69 who received an allogeneic stem cell transplant from a related donor and was CMV-positive. T cells may partly derive from the graft donor.

This sequence joins TRBV11-3 and TRBJ2-5, with 16 bases that match TRBD2. Trimming removed 5 bases from V and 5 bases from J; junction bases left unmatched: 8. Per germline, CDR1 SGHNT and CDR2 YENEEA. The CDR3 spans 17 residues. The CDR3 nucleotides read TGTGCCAGCAGCGCCGGGACTAGCGGGGGGGCCTGGGAGACCCAGTACTTC. Translating gives CASSAGTSGGAWETQYF. The full variable domain, its missing parts supplied by reference TRBV11-3 and TRBJ2-5, is EAGVVQSPRYKIIEKKQPVAFWCNPISGHNTLYWYLQNLGQGPELLIRYENEEAVDDSQLPKDRFSAERLKGVDSTLKIQPAELGDSAVYLCASSAGTSGGAWETQYFGPGTRLLVL.

The rearrangement uses TRBV4-1 and TRBJ2-2, with a tentative D call TRBD2 (6 bases). This CDR3 contains 13 residues. Trimming cost V 4 bases and J 7 bases, with 10 bases left between them. CDR1 MGHRA and CDR2 YSYEKL come from the germline V gene. The CDR3 region is CASSRPGSGELFF. In DNA form, the CDR3 reads TGCGCCAGCAGCCGCCCCGGGAGCGGGGAGCTGTTTTTT.

This rearrangement joins TRBV5-6 to TRBJ1-2; D ambiguous. This CDR3 is 14 amino acids long. Germline V lookup: CDR1 SGHDT, CDR2 YYEEEE. Trimming shortened V by 4 bases and J by 4 bases, and 14 bases separated the two germline ends. CDR3 in DNA: TGTGCCAGCAGCACCCTCGAATCAGGCTATGGCTACACCTTC. Protein product: CASSTLESGYGYTF.

The V and J genes are TRBV14 and TRBJ1-2; 7 nucleotides agree with TRBD1. The CDR3 is made up of 14 amino acids. V lost 2 bases to trimming and J lost 8 bases; unmatched junction nucleotides: 8. Germline lookup yields CDR1 SGHDN and CDR2 FVKESK. DNA for the CDR3: TGTGCCAGCAGCCAAAACAGGGGAGTGACCGGCTACACCTTC. Amino acid sequence: CASSQNRGVTGYTF.

The rearrangement uses TRBV6-6 and TRBJ1-3, with D unclear. Germline V gives CDR1 MNHNY, CDR2 SVGAGI (reference sequence). Trimming removed 8 bases at V and 2 bases at J, with 13 bases between. The CDR3 length is 14 residues. The CDR3, as DNA: TGTGCCAGCGCAGACTTTTCGACTGGAAACACCATATATTTT. This sequence encodes CASADFSTGNTIYF.

This clone was seen more than once but under ten times. V gene TRBV10-1 combines with J gene TRBJ2-2; no clear D. The CDR3 consists of 12 residues. Trimming stripped 3 bases from V and 7 bases from J, with 6 bases between. The V gene's germline CDR1 is WNHNN and CDR2 SYGVQD (reference sequence). The CDR3: CASSDNFGELFF. Here the CDR3 DNA reads TGCGCCAGCAGTGATAATTTCGGGGAGCTGTTTTTT.

The genes are TRBV6-1 and TRBJ2-7; D perhaps matches TRBD2 (6 bases). With 4 bases removed from V and 5 bases from J, the gap between germline ends came to 15 bases. The CDR3 spans 14 residues. Germline V gene lookup returns CDR1 MNHNS and CDR2 SASEGT. The CDR3 coding sequence is TGTGCCAGCAGTGCCTGGCTGGGGGGAAACGAGCAGTACTTC. Encoded protein: CASSAWLGGNEQYF.

V and J are TRBV7-6 and TRBJ2-7, with TRBD1 identical over 9 bases. The CDR3 sequence is 16 residues long. CDR1 is SGHVS, CDR2 FNYEAQ, per germline. Trimming took 5 bases from V and 4 from J; bases not matched to a gene: 12. The CDR3 bases are TGTGCCAGCAGCCCTCGGGACAGGGAGGTTTTATACGAGCAGTACTTC. Amino acids: CASSPRDREVLYEQYF.

This chain connects TRBV29-1 to TRBJ2-3, with 11 bases aligning to TRBD2. The CDR3 sequence is 16 residues long. V shed 1 base and J 2 bases; nucleotides not matched to a gene: 5. Germline V gene sequence: CDR1 SQVTM, CDR2 ANQGSEA. CDR3 loop: CSVEAGTSGNTDTQYF. For the CDR3, the DNA is TGCAGCGTTGAAGCCGGGACTAGCGGCAACACAGATACGCAGTATTTT.

This clone is categorized as medium-sized. This rearrangement joins TRBV15 to TRBJ1-1; tentatively, D is TRBD1 (5 bases). This CDR3 is built from 14 residues. Germline V lookup: CDR1 LNHNV, CDR2 YYDKDF (reference sequence). Trimming removed 0 bases at V and 4 bases at J, with 9 bases between. CDR3 sequence (DNA): TGTGCCACCAGCAGAGAACCCGACAGCACTGAAGCTTTCTTT. Its translation: CATSREPDSTEAFF.

This chain links TRBV12-5 with TRBJ1-6; D is undetermined. The CDR3 is 19 residues long. CDR1 is LGHNT and CDR2 is FRNRAP in the germline V gene. Between the trimmed V and J ends, which lost 0 bases and 8 bases, there was a span of 23 bases. CDR3 region: CASGLVTPLGWIRDSPLHF. In DNA form, the CDR3 reads TGTGCTAGTGGTTTGGTAACTCCACTAGGGTGGATTAGGGATTCACCCCTCCACTTT.

The gene calls are TRBV19 and TRBJ1-4, with D possibly matching TRBD1 (5 bases). Trimming pared 5 bases from V and 5 bases from J, leaving 15 bases between. Germline loops: CDR1 LNHDA, CDR2 SQIVND (reference sequence). The CDR3 sequence is 15 residues long. The DNA of the CDR3 is TGTGCCAGTAGTTTCCAGGGTGCAATCAATGAAAAACTGTTTTTT. It specifies CASSFQGAINEKLFF.

DNA of the CDR3: TGTGCCAGCAGTCCGCGGACAGGGGAGACTGAAGCTTTCTTT. Protein sequence: CASSPRTGETEAFF. The V call is TRBV2, the J call TRBJ1-1, with TRBD1 identical over 9 bases. Trimming at V came to 5 bases and at J to 5 bases, leaving 6 bases not matched to a gene. The germline V gene encodes CDR1 SNHLY and CDR2 FYNNEI. This CDR3 comprises 14 residues. Together with reference TRBV2 and TRBJ1-1, the CDR3 gives the full variable domain: EPEVTQTPSHQVTQMGQEVILRCVPISNHLYFYWYRQILGQKVEFLVSFYNNEISEKSEIFDDQFSVERPDGSNFTLKIRSTKLEDSAMYFCASSPRTGETEAFFGQGTRLTVV.

V is TRBV5-4 and J is TRBJ1-1; 8 nucleotides line up with TRBD1. The CDR3 spans 15 residues. Germline V CDR1 and CDR2: SGHNT, YYREEE (reference sequence). V trimming: 2 bases; J trimming: 0 bases; junction bases outside the gene matches: 3. The CDR3 bases are TGTGCCAGCAGCTTTGACAGGGGCCTGAACACTGAAGCTTTCTTT. This encodes CASSFDRGLNTEAFF. The variable domain in full, completed from reference TRBV5-4 and TRBJ1-1, reads ETGVTQSPTHLIKTRGQQVTLRCSSQSGHNTVSWYQQALGQGPQFIFQYYREEENGRGNFPPRFSGLQFPNYSSELNVNALELDDSALYLCASSFDRGLNTEAFFGQGTRLTVV.

This clone was seen only a few times. This rearrangement joins TRBV5-6 to TRBJ1-3; 10 positions match TRBD1. Germline lookup yields CDR1 SGHDT and CDR2 YYEEEE. Trimming took 3 bases from V and 3 from J; bases not matched to a gene: 6. The CDR3 extends over 16 amino acids. The CDR3: CASSSTGGNYGNTIYF. CDR3 sequence (DNA): TGTGCCAGCAGCTCGACAGGGGGCAATTATGGAAACACCATATATTTT.

J is TRBJ2-3 and V is TRBV18; D call uncertain. V shed 8 bases and J shed 0 bases, with 3 bases lying between them. The CDR3 covers 11 residues. Germline CDR1 and CDR2: KGHSH and LQKENI. This chain's CDR3 is CASLSTDTQYF. The CDR3 nucleotides read TGTGCCAGCCTGAGCACAGATACGCAGTATTTT.

This rearrangement joins TRBV2 to TRBJ2-1; 12 bases line up with TRBD1. Germline V gene lookup returns CDR1 SNHLY and CDR2 FYNNEI. This CDR3 is built from 14 residues. The ends lost 5 bases at V and 9 bases at J; junction bases unmatched: 5. The CDR3 DNA is TGTGCCAGCAGTCGGGACAGGGGGCTCGGTGAGCAGTTCTTC. Protein: CASSRDRGLGEQFF. Full variable domain (outside the CDR3, taken from reference TRBV2 and TRBJ2-1): EPEVTQTPSHQVTQMGQEVILRCVPISNHLYFYWYRQILGQKVEFLVSFYNNEISEKSEIFDDQFSVERPDGSNFTLKIRSTKLEDSAMYFCASSRDRGLGEQFFGPGTRLTVL.

The rearrangement uses TRBV7-9 and TRBJ2-5; 16 bases are shared with TRBD2. After removal of 3 bases from V and 5 bases from J, the junction contained 12 bases not matched to a gene. This CDR3 has 19 amino acids. Germline CDR1 is SEHNR and CDR2 is FQNEAQ (reference sequence). CDR3 in amino acids: CASSLGTSGGAGGWETQYF. In nucleotides, the CDR3 is TGTGCCAGCAGCTTGGGGACTAGCGGGGGGGCAGGCGGTTGGGAGACCCAGTACTTC.

The rearrangement joins TRBV7-9 to TRBJ2-5, with 11 bases aligning to TRBD1. The CDR3 covers 15 residues. The germline CDR1 and CDR2 sequences are SEHNR and FQNEAQ (reference sequence). After removal of 9 bases from V and 4 bases from J, the junction contained 10 bases not matched to a gene. The CDR3 is CASEITGTGGETQYF. The CDR3 nucleotides are TGTGCCAGTGAAATAACCGGGACAGGGGGAGAGACCCAGTACTTC.

The chain is built from TRBV2 and TRBJ2-3, with TRBD2 matching over 11 bases. Trimming at V came to 8 bases and at J to 6 bases, leaving 10 bases not matched to a gene. The CDR3 contains 15 residues. Germline CDR1 and CDR2: SNHLY and FYNNEI. CDR3 sequence reads: CASGDRLAGYDTQYF. Written as DNA, the CDR3 is TGTGCCAGCGGGGACCGACTAGCGGGATACGATACGCAGTATTTT.